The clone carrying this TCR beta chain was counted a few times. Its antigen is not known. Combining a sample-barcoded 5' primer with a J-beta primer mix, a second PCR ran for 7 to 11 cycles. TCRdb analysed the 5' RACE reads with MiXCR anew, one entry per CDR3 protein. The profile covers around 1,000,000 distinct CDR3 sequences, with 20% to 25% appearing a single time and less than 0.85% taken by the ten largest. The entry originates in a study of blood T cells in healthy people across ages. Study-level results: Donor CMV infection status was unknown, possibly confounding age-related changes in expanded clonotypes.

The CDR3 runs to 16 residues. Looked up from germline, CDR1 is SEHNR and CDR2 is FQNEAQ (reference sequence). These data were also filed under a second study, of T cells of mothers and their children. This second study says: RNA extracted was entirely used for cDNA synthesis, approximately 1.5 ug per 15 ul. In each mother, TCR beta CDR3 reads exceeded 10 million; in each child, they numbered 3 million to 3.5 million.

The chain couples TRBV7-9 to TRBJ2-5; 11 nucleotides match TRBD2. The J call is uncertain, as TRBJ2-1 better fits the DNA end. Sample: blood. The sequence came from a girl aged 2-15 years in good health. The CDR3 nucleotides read TGTGCCAGCAGCTTAGTACGACTAGCGGGAAATAATGAGCAGTTCTTC. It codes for CASSLVRLAGNNEQFF.